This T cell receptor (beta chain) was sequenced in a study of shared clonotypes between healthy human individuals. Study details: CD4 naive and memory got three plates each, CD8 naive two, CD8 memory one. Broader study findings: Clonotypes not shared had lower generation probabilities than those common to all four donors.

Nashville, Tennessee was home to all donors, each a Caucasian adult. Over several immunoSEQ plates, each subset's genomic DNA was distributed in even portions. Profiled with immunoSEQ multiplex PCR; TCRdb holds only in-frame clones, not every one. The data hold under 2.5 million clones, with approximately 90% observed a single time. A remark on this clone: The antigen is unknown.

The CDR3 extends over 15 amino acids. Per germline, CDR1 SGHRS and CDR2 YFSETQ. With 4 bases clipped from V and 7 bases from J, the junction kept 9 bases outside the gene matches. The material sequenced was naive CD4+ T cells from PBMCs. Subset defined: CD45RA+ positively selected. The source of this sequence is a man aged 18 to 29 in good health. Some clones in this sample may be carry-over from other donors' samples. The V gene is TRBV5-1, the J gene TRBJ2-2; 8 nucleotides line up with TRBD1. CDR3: CASSPVDREGGELFF. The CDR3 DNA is TGCGCCAGCAGCCCGGTGGACAGGGAAGGCGGGGAGCTGTTTTTT. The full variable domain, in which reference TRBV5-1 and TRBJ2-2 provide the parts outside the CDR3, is KAGVTQTPRYLIKTRGQQVTLSCSPISGHRSVSWYQQTPGQGLQFLFEYFSETQRNKGNFPGRFSGRQFSNSRSEMNVSTLELGDSALYLCASSPVDREGGELFFGEGSRLTVL.